This T cell receptor (beta chain) stems from a study of cytomegalovirus exposure and HLA in healthy donors. The PCR made use of 60 Vbeta and 13 Jbeta primers. The method was immunoSEQ multiplex PCR; TCRdb's version includes in-frame clones alone and lacks a portion of them. The table shows fewer than 150,000 clones, with approximately 80% occurring only once. Germline V gene lookup returns CDR1 SGHTA and CDR2 FQGNSA. There are 16 residues in the CDR3. V was shortened by 0 bases and J by 5 bases, with 16 bases between the two germline ends. The specimen was PBMCs. This receptor was obtained from a man aged 45-65 years in good health and CMV-seropositive. This chain links TRBV7-2 with TRBJ1-2, with D tentatively TRBD1 (6 bases). The CDR3: CASSLALAGALYGYTF. The CDR3 DNA sequence: TGTGCCAGCAGCTTAGCGCTCGCAGGGGCCCTTTATGGCTACACCTTC.